This entry features one T cell receptor (beta chain) sequence. Per the germline V gene, CDR1 is SGHRS and CDR2 is YFSETQ. The CDR3 is made up of 16 amino acids. Trimming removed 2 bases from V and 5 bases from J; junction bases left unmatched: 6. The sample originates from a study of blood T cell repertoires in COVID-19. On the study more broadly: T cells, B-cell-depleted T cells, or PBMCs supplied cDNA or gDNA.

In the original analysis: Amplifying reference gene primers gave estimates of nucleated cell counts. Libraries were prepared by immunoSEQ multiplex PCR; TCRdb keeps only in-frame clonotypes and omits some of them. D and trimming come from the DNA, and the V and J calls and clone size come from that table. Among some 130,000 clones listed, approximately 85% were seen once. The TCR originated in a human donor in a cohort sampled during active COVID-19. Sample: peripheral blood. This chain connects TRBV5-1 to TRBJ2-5, with 13 bases identical to TRBD2. DNA for the CDR3: TGCGCCAGCAGCTTACTAGCGGGGGGGCCCGGGGAGACCCAGTACTTC. Translating it yields CASSLLAGGPGETQYF.